The following is a T cell receptor beta chain sequence with its context. The sample comes from a study of blood T cell repertoires in COVID-19. Study-level background: The United States, Italy and Spain were the sources of the acute and convalescent COVID-19 samples. PBMCs, B-cell-depleted T cells, or T cells were the source of the cDNA or gDNA that made up the material.

After removal of 3 bases from V and 2 bases from J, the junction contained 7 bases not matched to a gene. CDR1 and CDR2 from the germline V gene are MNHEY and SMNVEV (reference sequence). The CDR3 spans 17 residues. Per the original data handling: Nucleated cell number was recorded as an estimate derived from reference gene primer amplification. Profiled with immunoSEQ multiplex PCR; TCRdb holds only in-frame clones, not every one. V, J and clone size derive from that table, while D and trimming were established from the DNA sequence. The profile covers roughly 78,000 clones, with roughly 83% appearing a single time and 18% taken by the ten largest.

The sequence derives from a woman at least 80 years old with acute or convalescent COVID-19. The source material was peripheral blood. The rearrangement links TRBV27 to TRBJ2-7; 13 bases are shared with TRBD2. CDR3 region: CASSLLTSGRNPYEQYF. The CDR3 bases are TGTGCCAGCAGTTTGTTGACTAGCGGGAGGAACCCCTACGAGCAGTACTTC.